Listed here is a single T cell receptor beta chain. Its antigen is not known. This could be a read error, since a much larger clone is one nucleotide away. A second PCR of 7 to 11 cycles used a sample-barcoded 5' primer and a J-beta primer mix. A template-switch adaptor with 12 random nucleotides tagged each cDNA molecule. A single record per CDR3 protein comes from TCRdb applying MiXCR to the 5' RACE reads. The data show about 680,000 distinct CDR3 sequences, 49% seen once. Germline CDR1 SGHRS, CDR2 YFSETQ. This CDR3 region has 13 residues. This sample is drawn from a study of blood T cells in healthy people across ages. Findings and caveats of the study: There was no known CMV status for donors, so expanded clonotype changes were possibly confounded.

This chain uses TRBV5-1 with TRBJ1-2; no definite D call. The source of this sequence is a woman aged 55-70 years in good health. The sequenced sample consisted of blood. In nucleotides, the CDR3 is TGCGCCAGCAGCTACTCCAATAACTCTGGCTACACCTTC. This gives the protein CASSYSNNSGYTF.